This TCR beta chain is drawn from a study of CD8 T cells in Susac syndrome. Germline loops: CDR1 MNHNY, CDR2 SVGAGI (reference sequence). This CDR3 comprises 14 residues. V lost 6 bases and J lost 7, with 16 bases in between. It was with random hexamers that 0.5 to 1 ug RNA was reverse transcribed. TCRdb re-derived calls from the immunoSEQ multiplex PCR reads in MiXCR, one entry per CDR3 protein. The sample contains approximately 110,000 distinct CDR3 sequences, about 94% of which appear only once. The specimen was CD4+ T cells from PBMCs. The V gene is TRBV6-6, the J gene TRBJ2-1; D may be TRBD2 (6 bases). This receptor was obtained from a human donor in good health. CDR3 residues: CASSPSTSTNEQFF. The CDR3 coding sequence is TGTGCCAGCAGCCCGTCGACTAGTACGAATGAGCAGTTCTTC.